Following are 19 T cell receptor beta chains from one sample sequenced in a study of CD8 T cells in ankylosing spondylitis. TCRdb analysed the 5' RACE reads with MiXCR anew, one entry per CDR3 protein. In the table there are around 130,000 distinct CDR3 sequences, roughly 7.3% of which are singletons. Sequenced material: blood, either unsorted or a sorted T cell fraction (not recorded which). Receptors were obtained from a male donor with ankylosing spondylitis or in good health (not recorded which).

In its sample, this clonotype was seen many times. The J gene is TRBJ2-2, the V gene TRBV7-9; 12 nucleotides line up with TRBD2. The length of the CDR3 is 16 residues. Germline-derived CDR1 and CDR2 are SEHNR and FQNEAQ (reference sequence). The junction had 5 bases not matched to a gene; V was cut back by 5 bases and J by 4 bases. The DNA of the CDR3 is TGTGCCAGCAGCGCCGGACTAGCGGGGACCACCGGGGAGCTGTTTTTT. Amino acids: CASSAGLAGTTGELFF.

This clonotype was detected ten times or more. The chain links TRBV5-4 to TRBJ2-2; D unresolved. The germline CDR1 and CDR2 sequences are SGHNT and YYREEE (reference sequence). Trimming removed 0 bases at V and 0 bases at J, with 9 bases between. CDR3 size: 16 residues. The CDR3: CASSLANQPNTGELFF. CDR3 nucleotide sequence: TGTGCCAGCAGCTTGGCCAACCAGCCGAACACCGGGGAGCTGTTTTTT. Using reference TRBV5-4 and TRBJ2-2 for the parts outside the CDR3, the full variable domain is ETGVTQSPTHLIKTRGQQVTLRCSSQSGHNTVSWYQQALGQGPQFIFQYYREEENGRGNFPPRFSGLQFPNYSSELNVNALELDDSALYLCASSLANQPNTGELFFGEGSRLTVL.

This clonotype was seen at least ten times. J is TRBJ2-5 and V is TRBV5-1; no clear D. Germline CDR1 reads SGHRS; CDR2 reads YFSETQ. The CDR3 is 14 residues long. Trimming stripped 0 bases from V and 5 bases from J, with 11 bases between. The CDR3 sequence is CASSLAQLAETQYF. As DNA, the CDR3 is TGCGCCAGCAGCTTGGCACAACTGGCGGAGACCCAGTACTTC.

This clonotype has at least ten counts. This chain joins TRBV28 and TRBJ2-1; D gene ambiguous. The germline CDR1 and CDR2 sequences are MDHEN and SYDVKM. The CDR3 spans 11 residues. V lost 6 bases and J lost 9, with 9 bases in between. DNA of the CDR3: TGTGCCAGCAGCCCCTCCATTGAGCAGTTCTTC. Translation gives CASSPSIEQFF.

This clonotype was seen many times. This sequence joins TRBV5-1 and TRBJ2-1; possible D gene TRBD1, 5 bases. Germline V CDR1 and CDR2: SGHRS, YFSETQ. The V gene lost 4 bases and the J gene lost 0 bases, with 11 bases spanning the gap. The CDR3 is made up of 15 amino acids. The CDR3 nucleotides are TGCGCCAGCAGCCCAACAGGTTACTCCTACAATGAGCAGTTCTTC. This translates into CASSPTGYSYNEQFF.

There are many counts of this clonotype. The chain uses TRBV20-1 and TRBJ1-5; a possible D gene is TRBD1 (5 bases). Trimming left V 0 bases short and J 4 bases short, with 10 bases between. This CDR3 has 14 residues. In germline, CDR1 is DFQATT, CDR2 SNEGSKA (reference sequence). The CDR3 DNA reads as TGCAGTGCTAGAGATTGGGCAGGGAATCAGCCCCAGCATTTT. Protein: CSARDWAGNQPQHF.

This clonotype was recorded at least ten times. The rearrangement links TRBV9 to TRBJ2-3; maybe TRBD2 (5 bases). Germline values: CDR1 SGDLS, CDR2 YYNGEE. The CDR3 consists of 16 residues. The germline V and J ends were trimmed by 0 bases and 2 bases, with 13 bases remaining between them. The CDR3 DNA sequence: TGTGCCAGCAGCGTAGCTGAGGGCACTCACACAGATACGCAGTATTTT. This codes for CASSVAEGTHTDTQYF.

This clonotype has more than one count but fewer than ten. The genes are TRBV29-1 and TRBJ2-7; D unclear. The CDR3 extends over 13 amino acids. V was clipped by 5 bases and J by 0 bases, with 11 bases between them. The V gene's germline CDR1 is SQVTM and CDR2 ANQGSEA. This CDR3 reads CSVTDVSSYEQYF. The DNA for the CDR3 is TGCAGCGTTACCGACGTGAGCTCCTACGAGCAGTACTTC.

The sample holds many counts of this clonotype. The chain recombines TRBV20-1 with TRBJ2-2; D ambiguous. Trimming pared 3 bases from V and 6 bases from J, leaving 11 bases between. Germline V gene sequence: CDR1 DFQATT, CDR2 SNEGSKA (reference sequence). The CDR3 is 13 residues long. The CDR3 sequence: CSASKVSAGELFF. CDR3 sequence (DNA): TGCAGTGCTAGTAAAGTTTCCGCCGGGGAGCTGTTTTTT.

This clonotype was picked up many times. CDR3 in amino acids: CASSGLAGFYEQYF. As DNA, the CDR3 is TGTGCCAGCAGCGGACTAGCGGGCTTCTACGAGCAGTACTTC. The chain recombines TRBV6-1 with TRBJ2-7; 11 bases are shared with TRBD2. CDR3 size: 14 residues. Trimming took 6 bases from V and 3 from J; bases not matched to a gene: 4. Germline assignment: CDR1 MNHNS and CDR2 SASEGT.

This clonotype occurred many times. The chain uses TRBV29-1 and TRBJ1-2; tentatively, D is TRBD1 (5 bases). CDR3 length equals 14 residues. CDR1 and CDR2 from the germline V gene are SQVTM and ANQGSEA. V lost 0 bases and J lost 5, with 13 bases in between. The chain's CDR3 is CSVEEPDGGYGYTF. CDR3 DNA sequence: TGCAGCGTTGAAGAGCCGGACGGGGGATATGGCTACACCTTC.

This clonotype has ten or more counts. The rearrangement links TRBV9 to TRBJ1-5; D is undetermined. The V gene's germline CDR1 is SGDLS and CDR2 YYNGEE. Between the trimmed V and J ends, which lost 4 bases and 5 bases, there was a span of 13 bases. There are 14 residues in the CDR3. CDR3 DNA: TGTGCCAGCAGCTCAGACCCTAACGATCAGCCCCAGCATTTT. It encodes CASSSDPNDQPQHF. Drawing the rest from reference TRBV9 and TRBJ1-5, the complete variable domain is DSGVTQTPKHLITATGQRVTLRCSPRSGDLSVYWYQQSLDQGLQFLIQYYNGEERAKGNILERFSAQQFPDLHSELNLSSLELGDSALYFCASSSDPNDQPQHFGDGTRLSIL.

This clonotype was picked up many times. V and J are TRBV18 and TRBJ1-1; 7 bases map to TRBD1. J gave up 1 base and V 5 bases, and 13 bases lay outside the gene matches. This CDR3 has 17 residues. Germline loops: CDR1 KGHSH, CDR2 LQKENI. The CDR3 protein is CASSLPRGTDWNTEAFF. The CDR3 bases are TGTGCCAGCTCATTACCACGTGGGACAGACTGGAACACTGAAGCTTTCTTT.

This clonotype was observed at least ten times. The rearrangement joins TRBV7-2 to TRBJ1-2; no firm D call. Germline V gene lookup returns CDR1 SGHTA and CDR2 FQGNSA. Trimming took 0 bases from V and 3 from J, leaving 5 bases between them. There are 13 residues in the CDR3. CDR3 DNA: TGTGCCAGCAGCTTAGCACAGCACTATGGCTACACCTTC. Its protein product is CASSLAQHYGYTF.

Many counts were recorded for this clonotype. The rearrangement joins TRBV20-1 to TRBJ1-2; D not certain. This CDR3 contains 12 residues. Trimming cost V 6 bases and J 4 bases, with 12 bases left between them. The germline CDR1 and CDR2 sequences are DFQATT and SNEGSKA (reference sequence). The CDR3 DNA is TGCAGTGCCGAAAGGGCGGGCTATGGCTACACCTTC. Its protein product is CSAERAGYGYTF.

Ten or more counts support this clonotype. The chain carries TRBV5-5 and TRBJ2-1; 8 positions match TRBD2. The junction had 14 bases not matched to a gene; V was cut back by 0 bases and J by 12 bases. Germline V gene sequence: CDR1 SGHKS, CDR2 YYEKEE (reference sequence). This CDR3 has 16 amino acids. The CDR3 loop is CASSLAKGLAGKGQFF. In DNA form, the CDR3 reads TGTGCCAGCAGCTTGGCCAAGGGGCTAGCGGGTAAGGGGCAGTTCTTC.

This chain joins TRBV7-2 and TRBJ1-2; D gene unclear. This CDR3 region has 14 residues. V was shortened by 5 bases and J by 0 bases, with 10 bases between the two germline ends. Germline V gene lookup returns CDR1 SGHTA and CDR2 FQGNSA. The chain's CDR3 is CASSHDKTNYGYTF. The CDR3 bases are TGTGCCAGCAGCCATGACAAGACTAACTATGGCTACACCTTC.

The sample holds many counts of this clonotype. The gene calls are TRBV20-1 and TRBJ2-1; 7 bases fit TRBD1. Germline assignment: CDR1 DFQATT and CDR2 SNEGSKA (reference sequence). Trimming cost V 0 bases and J 1 base; bases outside gene matches: 3. CDR3 length equals 15 residues. CDR3 bases: TGCAGTGCTAGAGATCCGGGACAGTCCTACAATGAGCAGTTCTTC. As protein: CSARDPGQSYNEQFF.

Many counts were recorded for this clonotype. In DNA form, the CDR3 reads TGTGCCACCTACACGGGGGGGAGGACAGATACGCAGTATTTT. Encoded protein: CATYTGGRTDTQYF. The chain joins TRBV12-3 or TRBV12-4 to TRBJ2-3; 8 nucleotides match TRBD2. This CDR3 region has 14 residues. V shed 10 bases, J shed 3 bases, and the junction held 9 bases outside the gene matches.